What follows is one T cell receptor beta chain and its context. Its antigen is as yet unknown. The assay was immunoSEQ multiplex PCR, and TCRdb's table has in-frame clones only and misses some. Here the sample spans approximately 97,000 clones, 86% being singletons. Germline CDR1 is PRHDT and CDR2 is FYEKMQ (reference sequence). This CDR3 has 17 residues. V lost 7 bases to trimming and J lost 0 bases, with 21 bases between them. The data were obtained in a study of T cell responses to AZD1222 COVID-19 vaccine. Across the study: Investigators merged groups given second doses at roughly 4 or roughly 12 weeks.

Findings of the study overall: Spike-specific TCR breadth and depth both grew after two AZD1222 doses. Donors, mostly white British, included more females; clonal diversity was possibly underestimated.

V and J are TRBV13 and TRBJ1-1, with TRBD1 as a possible D gene (5 bases). The TCR sequence derives from an adult in good health. The sequences come from peripheral blood, collected on day 0 of AZD1222 vaccination. As DNA, the CDR3 is TGTGCCAGCACCCCGCGGGACGACCTTTTCTTGAACACTGAAGCTTTCTTT. Protein: CASTPRDDLFLNTEAFF.